This entry describes one T cell receptor beta chain. Its antigen is as yet unknown. In TCRdb, the multiplex PCR reads were re-called with MiXCR into one record per CDR3 protein. The table has 24,000 or so distinct CDR3 sequences, roughly 21% seen once. This entry is derived from a study of breast tumors, draining lymph nodes, adjacent tissues. Findings of the study overall: Most tumor T cells seemingly derive from lymph node, then expand in tumor. Data only fit, rather than demonstrated, lymph node origin of most tumor T cells.

The CDR3 has 15 residues. Germline V gene lookup returns CDR1 MDHEN and CDR2 SYDVKM. Losses at the gene ends were 3 bases for V and 10 bases for J; bases not matched to a gene: 7. V is TRBV28 and J is TRBJ2-4, with 12 bases aligning to TRBD2. Material: breast tumor tissue. The clonotype was recovered from a female donor with breast cancer. Some clones in this sample may be carry-over from other donors' samples. CDR3 protein: CASSFSGLAGPIQYF. CDR3 in DNA: TGTGCCAGCAGTTTCTCCGGACTAGCGGGACCTATTCAGTACTTC.